The next 11 T cell receptor beta chains were all read from a single sample in a study of regulatory T cells in long-lasting Graves disease. As for time point: persistent/refractory GD, antithyroid drugs over 5 years with positive TRAb. There was RNA extracted from PBMCs, and the TCR library was made from it. Combining iRepertoire HTBI primers with Arm-PCR of CDR3 regions, the authors built TCR beta libraries. TCRdb processed the multiplex PCR reads anew with MiXCR; each CDR3 protein has one entry. The table records about 660,000 distinct CDR3 sequences, 30% of them present only once. Specimen: peripheral blood mononuclear cells (PBMCs), collected when the disease was refractory, from a patient treated with antithyroid drugs. The source is a female donor with Graves disease.

In this sample, this clonotype turned up many times. The gene calls are TRBV28 and TRBJ1-4; tentatively, D is TRBD1 (6 bases). The CDR3 is 13 residues long. Trimming pared 6 bases from V and 5 bases from J, leaving 10 bases between. Germline CDR1 is MDHEN and CDR2 is SYDVKM. The CDR3 loop is CASSGQRNEKLFF. The CDR3 DNA follows: TGTGCCAGCAGCGGACAGCGGAATGAAAAACTGTTTTTT.

The chain uses TRBV12-3 or TRBV12-4 and TRBJ2-3; D might be TRBD2 (5 bases). The CDR3 spans 16 residues. Deletions cut 6 bases from V and 0 bases from J, with 16 bases between. Here the CDR3 DNA reads TGTGCCAGCAGCCCGCCGGGGATCGGGAGCACAGATACGCAGTATTTT. It translates to CASSPPGIGSTDTQYF.

This clonotype was seen ten or more times. The junction differs from germline at one of its ends, possibly a read error. V gene TRBV5-1 combines with J gene TRBJ1-1, with D perhaps matching TRBD1 (6 bases). Germline V gene data show CDR1 as SGHRS and CDR2 as YFSETQ. The length of the CDR3 is 14 residues. Here the CDR3 DNA reads TGTGCCAGCAGCCGACCGGGACAAAACACTGAAGCTTTCTTT. Translating gives CASSRPGQNTEAFF.

The sample holds a few counts of this clonotype. The V call is TRBV7-3, the J call TRBJ2-2; 9 bases line up with TRBD1. Germline V gene data show CDR1 as SGHTA and CDR2 as FQGTGA. With V trimmed by 5 bases and J by 6 bases, 1 base remained unmatched. This CDR3 is built from 13 residues. CDR3 in amino acids: CASSRDRAGELFF. The DNA for the CDR3 is TGTGCCAGCAGCCGGGACAGGGCCGGGGAGCTGTTTTTT.

This clonotype was found a few times. The chain links TRBV11-2 to TRBJ1-4, with TRBD1 matching 8 bases. CDR1 is SGHAT and CDR2 is FQNNGV in the germline V gene. The length of the CDR3 is 15 residues. J gave up 3 bases and V 4 bases, and 4 bases lay outside the gene matches. The CDR3 is CASSSGQGSNEKLFF. Written as DNA, the CDR3 is TGTGCCAGCAGCTCTGGACAGGGCTCTAATGAAAAACTGTTTTTT. The whole variable domain, remainder taken from reference TRBV11-2 and TRBJ1-4, is EAGVAQSPRYKIIEKRQSVAFWCNPISGHATLYWYQQILGQGPKLLIQFQNNGVVDDSQLPKDRFSAERLKGVDSTLKIQPAKLEDSAVYLCASSSGQGSNEKLFFGSGTQLSVL.

The chain uses TRBV7-3 and TRBJ2-7; a possible D gene is TRBD1 (5 bases). The CDR3 contains 14 residues. Germline V gene lookup returns CDR1 SGHTA and CDR2 FQGTGA. Trimming shortened V by 5 bases and J by 5 bases, and 16 bases separated the two germline ends. The CDR3 loop is CASSPGQGINEQYF. CDR3 DNA: TGTGCCAGCAGCCCCGGGCAGGGCATTAACGAGCAGTACTTC.

This chain uses TRBV28 with TRBJ1-2; D not certain. CDR1 MDHEN and CDR2 SYDVKM come from the germline V gene. The CDR3 runs 14 residues. V was clipped by 3 bases and J by 2 bases, with 10 bases between them. The CDR3 DNA follows: TGTGCCAGCAGTTTTCGATCCGGAAACTATGGCTACACCTTC. Translation gives CASSFRSGNYGYTF.

This clonotype has more than one count but fewer than ten. The chain links TRBV10-1 to TRBJ2-7; D call uncertain. V lost 3 bases to trimming and J lost 3 bases, with 18 bases between them. The CDR3 runs 16 residues. Germline lookup yields CDR1 WNHNN and CDR2 SYGVQD (reference sequence). CDR3 loop: CASSDSVRPAVYEQYF. The CDR3 DNA sequence: TGCGCCAGCAGTGATTCCGTAAGGCCGGCGGTCTACGAGCAGTACTTC.

The sample holds a few counts of this clonotype. V gene TRBV12-5 combines with J gene TRBJ2-5, with 11 bases that match TRBD2. J lost 1 base, V lost 2 bases, and 9 bases had no gene match. CDR1 and CDR2 from the germline V gene are LGHNT and FRNRAP. The CDR3 is 18 amino acids. This CDR3 reads CASGLSLRGLAAQETQYF. DNA for the CDR3: TGTGCTAGTGGTTTGAGTTTGCGGGGACTAGCGGCCCAAGAGACCCAGTACTTC.

This clonotype was picked up one time. The chain uses TRBV18 and TRBJ2-2; D might be TRBD2 (5 bases). Germline V gene data show CDR1 as KGHSH and CDR2 as LQKENI. With 5 bases removed from V and 1 base from J, the gap between germline ends came to 11 bases. This CDR3 has 15 residues. The CDR3 region has the DNA TGTGCCAGCTCAGATAGGAGGAGGAACACCGGGGAGCTGTTTTTT. It yields the protein CASSDRRRNTGELFF.

The chain is built from TRBV12-3 or TRBV12-4 and TRBJ1-3, with a tentative D call TRBD1 (5 bases). The V gene lost 3 bases and the J gene lost 8 bases, with 17 bases spanning the gap. The CDR3 contains 15 residues. The CDR3 loop reads CASSLTGGAEDTIYF. CDR3 DNA sequence: TGTGCCAGCAGTTTGACCGGGGGAGCTGAAGACACCATATATTTT.